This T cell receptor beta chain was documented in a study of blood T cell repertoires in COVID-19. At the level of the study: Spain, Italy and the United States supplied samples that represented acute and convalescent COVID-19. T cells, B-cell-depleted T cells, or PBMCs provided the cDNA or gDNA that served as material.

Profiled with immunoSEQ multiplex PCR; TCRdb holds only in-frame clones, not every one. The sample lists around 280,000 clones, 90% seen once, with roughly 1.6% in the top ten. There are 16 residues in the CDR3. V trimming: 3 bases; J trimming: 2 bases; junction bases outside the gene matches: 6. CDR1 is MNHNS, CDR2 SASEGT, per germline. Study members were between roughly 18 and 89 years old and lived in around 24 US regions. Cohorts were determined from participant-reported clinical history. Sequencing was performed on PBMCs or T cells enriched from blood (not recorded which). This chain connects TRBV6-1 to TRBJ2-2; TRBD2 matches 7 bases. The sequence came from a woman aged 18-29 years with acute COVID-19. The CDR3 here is CASSDRGRDNTGELFF. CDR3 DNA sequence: TGTGCCAGCAGTGATCGTGGGAGGGATAACACCGGGGAGCTGTTTTTT.